Here is one T cell receptor (beta chain) with its context. This record belongs to a study of CD8+ T cells in alopecia areata. Extracted RNA was reverse transcribed into cDNA, the sequencing template. This table comes from immunoSEQ multiplex PCR, and its TCRdb copy is limited to in-frame clones, with some not included. Of about 180,000 clones detected, almost 65% appear once; the ten largest clones hold 1.5% to 2%. Per germline, CDR1 DFQATT and CDR2 SNEGSKA (reference sequence). V lost 7 bases and J 1 base, leaving 6 bases between the germline ends. The CDR3 runs 11 residues. The receptor's source is a human donor with alopecia areata. Specimen: CD4+ T cells sorted from blood, collected at week 0. The chain joins TRBV20-1 to TRBJ2-3; D is ambiguous. As DNA, the CDR3 is TGCAGTGAGCAGGGCACAGATACGCAGTATTTT. Protein sequence: CSEQGTDTQYF.